This T cell receptor (beta chain) was retrieved from a study of Tregs in tolerant kidney transplant recipients (dated by TCRdb to between 2018 and 2020). Concerning the study at large: Additional Treg samples were obtained from a roughly three-day mixed lymphocyte reaction with belatacept, in some cases followed by a roughly 5-day donor restimulation, before recipient CD4+CD25+CD127- cells were sorted. Antibodies distinguished recipient from donor cells when sorting primary belatacept mixed lymphocyte reaction cultures. The study applied TCRbeta sequencing to find donor-specific regulatory T cells before combined kidney and bone marrow transplantation and then followed those same cells after transplant. TCRbeta repertoire sequencing was used in a few healthy controls to compare several ways of expanding Tregs specific for an allogeneic donor. The full study reports these points: Biological reproducibility was not directly addressed, though technical replication error appeared minimal. Expanding Tregs with activated donor B cells appeared to identify the most biologically relevant and donor-specific TCRbeta repertoire. Because the study included only a small number of patients, the results must be confirmed in larger populations and under other immunosuppression protocols.

For TCRbeta CDR3 sequencing, genomic DNA was extracted from sorted cells using the QIAGEN DNeasy Blood and Tissue Kit. Through immunoSEQ, high-throughput TCRbeta CDR3 sequencing was done commercially, including PCR amplification with internal controls and bias correction. Per the original workflow: Unique productive TCRbeta sequences were defined by CDR3 nucleotide sequence when primers matched and otherwise by CDR3 amino acid sequence together with Vbeta and Jbeta genes. A sequence counted as donor-reactive if, in CFSE-low cells, the sequence had a frequency of at least 0.01% and was expanded at least 5-fold compared with unstimulated cells. Jensen-Shannon divergence, calculated on the top 100 TCRbeta sequences ranked by frequency, was used to quantify repertoire divergence. For samples with multiple sequencing runs, sorting error was corrected in each run separately before the runs were combined. Not all clones reach the TCRdb copy of this immuneACCESS table, which keeps in-frame sequences only. Checked studies attribute under half of the gap to unresolved V genes and leave the rest unexplained. For V, J and clone size, that table is used; D and trimming come from the DNA. For this sample the table gives about 44,000 clones, of which nearly 97% were detected only once. The ten top clones hold 0.37% of the sample.

With respect to this clone: Which antigen it targets is not known. No quality values exist for individual bases; no much larger clone is one base distant.

Healthy control blood was obtained either as purchased buffy coats or from healthy volunteers. Healthy control blood was separated into PBMCs by Ficoll density gradient and cryopreserved, and patient PBMCs were collected both before and after transplant. The cysteine opens and the phenylalanine closes a CDR3 of 15 amino acids. The retained sequence is limited to the CDR3, 45 bases, with the frame set at the first base. For CDR1 and CDR2, the germline V gene lists SGDLS and YYNGEE. V and J lose 0 bases and 0 bases, and a span of 7 bases separates them. The TCR sequence derives from a human donor in good health. The sample was Tregs from blood cultured with allogeneic cells. This chain is built from TRBV9 and TRBJ1-5, with no confident D gene call. The nucleotide sequence reads TGTGCCAGCAGCGTAGGTGGTCTTAGCAATCAGCCCCAGCATTTT. Its coded protein is CASSVGGLSNQPQHF.